These T cell receptor delta chains were read from a single sample in a study of Vγ9Vδ2 T cells in congenital toxoplasmosis. TCRdb reanalysed the reads via CATT. The sample yields roughly 980 delta-chain clones, around 20% seen once. Sequences were obtained from gamma-delta T cells from blood. These receptors originate from a child under 10 years old born to a mother with Toxoplasma gondii infection during pregnancy, either congenitally infected or uninfected (not recorded which). CDR3s include the opening cysteine and the closing phenylalanine or tryptophan. Each record gives: clone size, D gene, J gene, CDR3 length, V gene, CDR3 protein, CDR3 DNA. D genes are given only for firm matches. Clone sizes are shown as once, few, many, or a class for an expanded clone.

medium-sized,TRDD3,TRDJ1,18,TRDV1,CALGDSSCYWGMTDKLIF,TGTGCTCTTGGGGATTCTTCGTGCTACTGGGGGATGACCGATAAACTCATCTTT
large,TRDD3,TRDJ1,15,TRDV1,CALGESLGDPDKLIF,TGTGCTCTTGGGGAATCTCTGGGGGATCCCGATAAACTCATCTTT
medium-sized,TRDD3,TRDJ1,21,TRDV2,CACDTVPPTGGYAGSPDKLIF,TGTGCCTGTGACACCGTCCCCCCGACTGGGGGATACGCGGGGAGTCCCGATAAACTCATCTTT
large,-,TRDJ1,15,TRDV3,CACSFSCPPTIKLIF,TGTGCCTGTTCTTTTTCCTGTCCCCCGACTATTAAACTCATCTTT
few,TRDD2,TRDJ1,19,TRDV3,CAFGAFLIGWAVFTDKLIF,TGTGCCTTTGGGGCCTTCCTAATTGGGTGGGCGGTATTCACCGATAAACTCATCTTT
medium-sized,TRDD3,TRDJ1,17,TRDV2,CACDTLGYDLVWGKLIF,TGTGCCTGTGACACCCTGGGATACGATCTGGTTTGGGGTAAACTCATCTTT
large,TRDD3,TRDJ2,14,TRDV2,CACDTWGMTAQLFF,TGTGCCTGTGACACCTGGGGGATGACAGCACAACTCTTCTTT
large,TRDD3,TRDJ3,18,TRDV2,CACDNWGLSSWDTRQMFF,TGTGCCTGTGACAACTGGGGGTTGAGCTCCTGGGACACCCGACAGATGTTTTTC
large,TRDD3,TRDJ2,15,TRDV2,CACDTLGDLTAQLFF,TGTGCCTGTGACACTCTGGGGGATTTGACAGCACAACTCTTCTTT
large,TRDD3,TRDJ1,18,TRDV1,CALGTSISTGGYGNKLIF,TGTGCTCTTGGGACCTCGATAAGTACTGGGGGATACGGGAATAAACTCATCTTT
large,TRDD3,TRDJ1,14,TRDV2,CACDTLGEADKLIF,TGTGCCTGTGACACTCTGGGGGAAGCCGATAAACTCATCTTT
large,TRDD3,TRDJ1,16,TRDV3,CAFTTTGGYCADKLIF,TGTGCCTTTACTACGACTGGGGGATATTGCGCCGATAAACTCATCTTT
large,TRDD3,TRDJ1,17,TRDV3,CAWQDLLGDTRTDKLIF,TGTGCCTGGCAGGACCTACTGGGGGATACCCGCACCGATAAACTCATCTTT
large,TRDD3,TRDJ1,24,TRDV2,CACDTVRRIGTGDNTHVRTDKLIF,TGTGCCTGTGACACGGTACGGAGGATCGGTACTGGGGATAATACCCATGTACGCACCGATAAACTCATCTTT
large,TRDD3,TRDJ1,22,TRAV29/DV5,CAAKLKSYSRYWGKIYTDKLIF,TGTGCAGCAAAATTGAAATCCTACTCCAGGTACTGGGGGAAAATCTACACCGATAAACTCATCTTT
few,TRDD3,TRDJ1,19,TRDV2,CACDALLGDTPLCTDKLIF,TGTGCCTGTGACGCCCTACTGGGGGATACGCCGCTTTGCACCGATAAACTCATCTTT
large,TRDD3,TRDJ1,13,TRDV2,CACDTLGGDKLIF,TGTGCCTGTGACACCCTGGGGGGCGATAAACTCATCTTT
large,TRDD3,TRDJ1,15,TRDV2,CACESLLGAADKLIF,TGTGCCTGTGAGTCTTTACTGGGGGCGGCCGATAAACTCATCTTT
medium-sized,TRDD3,TRDJ2,18,TRDV2,CACDTVGDELGMTAQLFF,TGTGCCTGTGACACCGTGGGGGATGAGTTAGGGATGACAGCACAACTCTTCTTT
large,TRDD3,TRDJ3,18,TRDV2,CACDTGGYASWDTRQMFF,TGTGCCTGTGACACTGGGGGATACGCGTCCTGGGACACCCGACAGATGTTTTTC
large,TRDD3,TRDJ1,19,TRDV2,CACDTVGGGYTLYTDKLIF,TGTGCCTGTGACACCGTGGGTGGGGGATATACCCTGTACACCGATAAACTCATCTTT
few,-,TRDJ1,17,TRDV2,CACDYVVTTGFTDKLIF,TGTGCCTGTGACTACGTCGTGACTACTGGGTTTACCGATAAACTCATCTTT
medium-sized,-,TRDJ1,19,TRDV1,CALGELLSPNRFPPDKLIF,TGTGCTCTTGGGGAACTCTTATCTCCGAACCGCTTCCCACCCGATAAACTCATCTTT